These 23 T cell receptor beta chains were sequenced from one sample in a study of cytomegalovirus exposure and HLA in healthy donors. With 60 Vbeta and 13 Jbeta primers, the PCR was carried out. Here immunoSEQ multiplex PCR was the method, and the copy in TCRdb shows in-frame clones only, minus some. The sample has more than 150,000 clones; 75% to 85% are singletons. Sequencing was done on a sample of PBMCs. Every receptor here comes from a man aged 18 to 35 in good health and CMV-seronegative.

This clone has a single count. Here the CDR3 reads CASSPGNTQYF. Written as DNA, the CDR3 is TGTGCCAGCAGCCCAGGAAATACGCAGTATTTT. V usage is TRBV7-9 and J usage is TRBJ2-3; D is ambiguous. V was clipped by 5 bases and J by 7 bases, with 7 bases between them. This CDR3 region has 11 residues. The germline gives CDR1 SEHNR, CDR2 FQNEAQ (reference sequence). Drawing the rest from reference TRBV7-9 and TRBJ2-3, the complete variable domain is DTGVSQNPRHKITKRGQNVTFRCDPISEHNRLYWYRQTLGQGPEFLTYFQNEAQLEKSRLLSDRFSAERPKGSFSTLEIQRTEQGDSAMYLCASSPGNTQYFGPGTRLTVL.

CDR3 residues: CASSVEGTSAYEQYF. CDR3 DNA sequence: TGTGCCAGCAGCGTAGAAGGGACTAGCGCCTACGAGCAGTACTTC. The chain employs TRBV9 and TRBJ2-7, with 10 bases lining up with TRBD2. The V gene end was trimmed by 0 bases and the J gene end by 2 bases; junction bases not matched to a gene: 2. The germline V gene has CDR1 SGDLS and CDR2 YYNGEE. This CDR3 spans 15 amino acids.

The chain combines TRBV7-6 with TRBJ2-5; no clear D gene. TRBJ2-7 matches the DNA end more closely, so the J call is doubtful. The CDR3 length is 13 residues. Per germline, CDR1 SGHVS and CDR2 FNYEAQ. The CDR3 DNA reads as TGTGCCAGCAGCTTAGGAGAACTATACGAGCAGTACTTC. This encodes CASSLGELYEQYF.

This clone was picked up a small number of times. V and J are TRBV4-1 and TRBJ2-2; 9 bases fit TRBD1. The CDR3 has 16 residues. The trim removed 1 base at V and 1 base at J, leaving 1 base unmatched. CDR1 MGHRA and CDR2 YSYEKL come from the germline V gene. CDR3 nucleotide sequence: TGCGCCAGCAGCCAAGTGGGACAGGGGAACACCGGGGAGCTGTTTTTT. It specifies CASSQVGQGNTGELFF.

The rearrangement uses TRBV9 and TRBJ1-5; TRBD1 is a possible D gene (5 bases). V dropped 0 bases and J dropped 6 bases, with 16 bases sitting between them. The CDR3 is made up of 16 amino acids. From germline, CDR1 is SGDLS and CDR2 YYNGEE. CDR3 DNA sequence: TGTGCCAGCAGCGTAGGGGAGGGGAGGATGGGTCAGCCCCAGCATTTT. Amino acids: CASSVGEGRMGQPQHF.

This chain connects TRBV5-1 to TRBJ2-3; D not certain. Per germline, CDR1 SGHRS and CDR2 YFSETQ. Trimming cost V 0 bases and J 7 bases, with 15 bases left between them. The CDR3 has 15 residues. The CDR3 loop reads CASSLGSVDGNTQYF. DNA of the CDR3: TGCGCCAGCAGCTTGGGGAGTGTAGACGGAAATACGCAGTATTTT.

This clone was counted only a few times. CDR3 bases: TGTGCCAGCAGTTCGGTCGGGGGGCCACACAATGAGCAGTTCTTC. Its translation is CASSSVGGPHNEQFF. V usage is TRBV6-4 and J usage is TRBJ2-1; tentatively, D is TRBD2 (7 bases). The CDR3 covers 15 residues. V gave up 5 bases and J gave up 5 bases, with 16 bases separating them. Germline values: CDR1 MRHNA, CDR2 SNTAGT.

This chain links TRBV27 with TRBJ1-2; D is undetermined. The CDR3 is 14 residues long. The V end was cut by 4 bases, the J end by 4 bases, with 13 bases between. CDR1 is MNHEY and CDR2 is SMNVEV in the germline V gene (reference sequence). The CDR3 sequence is CASSSSGFAYGYTF. The CDR3, as DNA: TGTGCCAGCAGTTCCTCGGGGTTCGCCTATGGCTACACCTTC.

CDR3 in DNA: TGCGCCAGCAGCCAAGATTCCTGGGGAGGGCTCGAGCAGTACTTC. Translated: CASSQDSWGGLEQYF. This chain connects TRBV4-1 to TRBJ2-7, with TRBD2 identical over 7 bases. This CDR3 is built from 15 residues. The ends lost 0 bases at V and 6 bases at J; junction bases unmatched: 8. The V gene's germline CDR1 is MGHRA and CDR2 YSYEKL.

The rearrangement uses TRBV2 and TRBJ2-5, with TRBD1 matching over 10 bases. The J call may be faulty, since TRBJ2-7 better matches the DNA end. CDR3 size: 12 residues. Germline CDR1 and CDR2: SNHLY and FYNNEI. CDR3 in DNA: TGTGCCAAGGGACAGGGGCTTAACGAGCAGTACTTC. Translation gives CAKGQGLNEQYF.

The V call is TRBV30, the J call TRBJ1-5; D unclear. Per the germline V gene, CDR1 is GTSNPN and CDR2 is SVGIG (reference sequence). V lost 0 bases and J 4 bases, leaving 4 bases between the germline ends. The CDR3 has 12 amino acids. CDR3: CAWSVQNQPQHF. In nucleotides, the CDR3 is TGTGCCTGGAGTGTTCAGAATCAGCCCCAGCATTTT.

The rearrangement uses TRBV7-2 and TRBJ2-3; D might be TRBD2 (5 bases). The CDR3 length is 14 residues. From germline, CDR1 is SGHTA and CDR2 FQGNSA. V was cut by 5 bases and J by 9 bases, with 18 bases left in between. DNA of the CDR3: TGTGCCAGCAGCCGGAGACTGTCCACGGGGACGCAGTATTTT. Protein product: CASSRRLSTGTQYF. The full variable domain, with the rest looked up from reference TRBV7-2 and TRBJ2-3, is GAGVSQSPSNKVTEKGKDVELRCDPISGHTALYWYRQSLGQGLEFLIYFQGNSAPDKSGLPSDRFSAERTGGSVSTLTIQRTQQEDSAVYLCASSRRLSTGTQYFGPGTRLTVL.

The CDR3 region has the DNA TGCAGTGCGCAGAAAGTGGCCGAGCAGTACTTC. Translated: CSAQKVAEQYF. This rearrangement joins TRBV20-1 to TRBJ2-7; D remains unclear. The CDR3 length is 11 residues. V was clipped by 6 bases and J by 6 bases, with 12 bases between them. The V gene's germline CDR1 is DFQATT and CDR2 SNEGSKA (reference sequence).

This chain links TRBV18 with TRBJ1-1; 8 bases line up with TRBD1. Unmatched junction bases numbered 9, after V lost 3 bases and J lost 0 bases. This CDR3 spans 17 amino acids. Germline V gene data show CDR1 as KGHSH and CDR2 as LQKENI. DNA of the CDR3: TGTGCCAGCTCACCCGGTCGGCAGGGGGCTATGAACACTGAAGCTTTCTTT. Amino acid sequence: CASSPGRQGAMNTEAFF.

The gene calls are TRBV7-9 and TRBJ2-7, with 15 positions matching TRBD2. CDR3 length: 14 residues. V gave up 5 bases and J gave up 9 bases; unmatched junction bases: 5. Germline lookup yields CDR1 SEHNR and CDR2 FQNEAQ (reference sequence). CDR3: CASSSPGLAGGQYF. The CDR3 DNA reads as TGTGCCAGCAGCAGCCCGGGACTAGCGGGGGGGCAGTACTTC.

The CDR3 spells CASSLQNRGTEAFF. CDR3 bases: TGTGCCAGCAGCCTCCAAAACAGGGGAACTGAAGCTTTCTTT. The V call is TRBV28, the J call TRBJ1-1; 7 nucleotides agree with TRBD1. Looked up from germline, CDR1 is MDHEN and CDR2 is SYDVKM. Germline trimming cut 6 bases from V and 5 bases from J; bases unmatched to any gene: 9. The CDR3 runs 14 residues.

The CDR3 protein is CASSQTPGPTYEQYF. CDR3 bases: TGTGCCAGCAGCCAGACTCCCGGCCCCACCTACGAGCAGTACTTC. The V and J genes are TRBV6-1 and TRBJ2-5; no firm D call. The J call may not be correct, given that the DNA end is closer to TRBJ2-7. The germline CDR1 and CDR2 sequences are MNHNS and SASEGT. The CDR3 loop spans 15 amino acids.

The V call is TRBV2, the J call TRBJ2-7; no clear D. Trimming removed 1 base at V and 1 base at J, with 11 bases between. Germline V gene lookup returns CDR1 SNHLY and CDR2 FYNNEI. CDR3 length: 15 residues. This chain's CDR3 is CASSEDPSQSYEQYF. In DNA, the CDR3 is TGTGCCAGCAGTGAAGACCCCTCACAGTCCTACGAGCAGTACTTC.

The sample holds one count of this clone. This chain uses TRBV27 with TRBJ2-1; tentatively, D is TRBD2 (6 bases). Germline V gene lookup returns CDR1 MNHEY and CDR2 SMNVEV (reference sequence). CDR3 length: 14 amino acids. The V gene lost 5 bases and the J gene lost 6 bases, with 14 bases spanning the gap. The CDR3 bases are TGTGCCAGCAGTCTTATAGGGAGGTTCAATGAGCAGTTCTTC. It codes for CASSLIGRFNEQFF.

A few counts support this clone. The genes are TRBV5-1 and TRBJ2-5; 9 bases are a match to TRBD2. The CDR3 sequence is 15 residues long. Germline CDR1 is SGHRS and CDR2 is YFSETQ. Trimming cost V 5 bases and J 1 base; bases outside gene matches: 6. DNA for the CDR3: TGCGCCAGCAGGGCTGCTAGCGGGATCCAAGAGACCCAGTACTTC. Protein sequence: CASRAASGIQETQYF.

With regard to this clone: Other DNA sequences in this specimen translate into the identical CDR3. The chain recombines TRBV9 with TRBJ1-2, with a tentative D call TRBD1 (5 bases). CDR1 is SGDLS and CDR2 is YYNGEE in the germline V gene. The CDR3 runs to 14 residues. V was shortened by 0 bases and J by 2 bases, with 8 bases between the two germline ends. Written as DNA, the CDR3 is TGTGCCAGCAGCGTAGGGGGCAGCAACTATGGCTACACCTTC. This sequence encodes CASSVGGSNYGYTF.

This clone was seen only once. An end of the junction differs from the germline gene, which may be a read error. Other DNA sequences within the sample encode an identical CDR3. The rearrangement links TRBV5-4 to TRBJ1-1; D gene unclear. The CDR3 contains 16 residues. Germline V lookup: CDR1 SGHNT, CDR2 YYREEE (reference sequence). The CDR3, as DNA: TGTGCCAGCAGCTTGGCCAAAGCGGGAGGGAACACTGAAGCCTTCTTT. This translates into CASSLAKAGGNTEAFF. The full variable domain, completed using reference TRBV5-4 and TRBJ1-1, is ETGVTQSPTHLIKTRGQQVTLRCSSQSGHNTVSWYQQALGQGPQFIFQYYREEENGRGNFPPRFSGLQFPNYSSELNVNALELDDSALYLCASSLAKAGGNTEAFFGQGTRLTVV.

This rearrangement joins TRBV6-5 to TRBJ1-2, with D tentatively TRBD1 (5 bases). V dropped 2 bases and J dropped 4 bases, with 8 bases sitting between them. CDR3 size: 13 residues. The V gene's germline CDR1 is MNHEY and CDR2 SVGAGI. The CDR3 loop is CASSYTGGYGYTF. The CDR3 DNA is TGTGCCAGCAGTTACACGGGGGGCTATGGCTACACCTTC.